These 14 T cell receptor beta chains were all obtained from the same sample, sequenced in a study of OX40 agonist ivuxolimab in advanced cancers. Clones were read by immunoSEQ multiplex PCR, and TCRdb kept only the in-frame ones, dropping some. The sample has over 95,000 clones; around nine tenths are singletons. The sample in question was CD4+ or CD8+ T cells sorted from blood, obtained in a trial of the OX40 agonist ivuxolimab. All receptors come from an adult with an advanced solid tumor such as melanoma, head and neck, liver or kidney cancer.

The J gene is TRBJ2-3, the V gene TRBV7-9, with D possibly TRBD2 on 6 matching bases. The CDR3 is made up of 15 amino acids. CDR1 is SEHNR, CDR2 FQNEAQ, per germline (reference sequence). With 4 bases removed from V and 2 bases from J, the gap between germline ends came to 13 bases. For the CDR3, the DNA is TGTGCCAGCAGCTCTAGACTAGTCCACACAGATACGCAGTATTTT. Translated, it gives CASSSRLVHTDTQYF.

In nucleotides, the CDR3 is TGTGCCAGCACCCCCAGGAGTGGGCACGAGCAGTACTTC. As protein: CASTPRSGHEQYF. This sequence joins TRBV6-5 and TRBJ2-7; no reliable D call. The V end was cut by 7 bases, the J end by 5 bases, with 15 bases between. This CDR3 is built from 13 residues. The V gene's germline CDR1 is MNHEY and CDR2 SVGAGI.

The chain employs TRBV4-3 and TRBJ2-7; D not resolved. This CDR3 has 13 residues. Germline V lookup: CDR1 LGHNA, CDR2 YSLEER. Trimming took off 1 base at V and 3 bases at J, with 7 bases between the two ends. The CDR3 DNA reads as TGCGCCAGCAGCCAAGCCCAAAACTACGAGCAGTACTTC. Protein sequence: CASSQAQNYEQYF.

V usage is TRBV5-1 and J usage is TRBJ2-5; D not resolved. Trimming cost V 0 bases and J 1 base, with 7 bases left between them. Per germline, CDR1 SGHRS and CDR2 YFSETQ. The CDR3 has 14 residues. The CDR3 sequence is CASSLVVAQETQYF. As DNA, the CDR3 is TGCGCCAGCAGCTTGGTCGTGGCCCAAGAGACCCAGTACTTC.

The chain is built from TRBV4-3 and TRBJ2-2; TRBD1 aligns across 9 bases. With V trimmed by 8 bases and J by 3 bases, 4 bases remained unmatched. The length of the CDR3 is 14 residues. The germline gives CDR1 LGHNA, CDR2 YSLEER. The CDR3 sequence: CASGTGWDTGELFF. CDR3 in DNA: TGCGCCAGCGGGACAGGGTGGGACACCGGGGAGCTGTTTTTT.

V usage is TRBV10-3 and J usage is TRBJ2-1, with a weak D call TRBD1 (5 bases). V was clipped by 4 bases and J by 6 bases, with 13 bases between them. This CDR3 spans 14 amino acids. CDR1 and CDR2 (germline): ENHRY, SYGVKD. The CDR3 sequence: CAISVRAIGNEQFF. In DNA form, the CDR3 reads TGTGCCATCAGTGTCAGGGCAATTGGCAATGAGCAGTTCTTC.

The chain uses TRBV29-1 and TRBJ2-3; 12 nucleotides line up with TRBD2. From germline, CDR1 is SQVTM and CDR2 ANQGSEA. This CDR3 comprises 17 residues. V gave up 2 bases and J gave up 0 bases; unmatched junction bases: 6. For the CDR3, the DNA is TGCAGCGTTGAATTATCTGGACTAGCGGGGAGCACAGATACGCAGTATTTT. Encoded protein: CSVELSGLAGSTDTQYF.

This clone came up a few times. The chain uses TRBV30 and TRBJ1-1; 8 nucleotides line up with TRBD1. The CDR3 length is 14 residues. The germline V gene has CDR1 GTSNPN and CDR2 SVGIG (reference sequence). V dropped 2 bases and J dropped 1; count of bases not matched to a gene: 3. The CDR3 loop reads CAWSHDRGNTEAFF. CDR3 bases: TGTGCCTGGAGTCATGACAGGGGGAACACTGAAGCTTTCTTT.

This chain connects TRBV6-5 to TRBJ1-1; possibly TRBD1 for D (5 bases). The CDR3 consists of 14 residues. Germline values: CDR1 MNHEY, CDR2 SVGAGI. The V and J ends lost 3 bases and 5 bases respectively, with 13 bases between them. The CDR3 protein is CASSYTGSGTEAFF. DNA for the CDR3: TGTGCCAGCAGTTATACAGGCTCCGGAACTGAAGCTTTCTTT.

The rearrangement links TRBV6-5 to TRBJ1-4; tentatively, D is TRBD1 (6 bases). The CDR3 spans 14 residues. Deletions cut 6 bases from V and 5 bases from J, with 13 bases between. Germline V gene lookup returns CDR1 MNHEY and CDR2 SVGAGI. CDR3: CASSSTGSNEKLFF. The CDR3 DNA follows: TGTGCCAGCAGCTCTACAGGGTCCAATGAAAAACTGTTTTTT.

The chain links TRBV5-1 to TRBJ2-3; 11 nucleotides agree with TRBD2. There are 17 residues in the CDR3. From germline, CDR1 is SGHRS and CDR2 YFSETQ. The ends lost 0 bases at V and 1 base at J; junction bases unmatched: 4. CDR3 in DNA: TGCGCCAGCAGCTTGGGTAGCGGGGGGGCCGGCACAGATACGCAGTATTTT. It is translated as CASSLGSGGAGTDTQYF.

V is TRBV28 and J is TRBJ1-5, with D hard to call. CDR3 length equals 12 residues. CDR1 MDHEN and CDR2 SYDVKM come from the germline V gene. Trimming left V 6 bases short and J 12 bases short, with 15 bases between. This chain's CDR3 is CASSRLQLLQHF. CDR3 sequence (DNA): TGTGCCAGCAGCCGTCTGCAGCTTCTCCAGCATTTT.

About this clone itself: One end of the junction does not line up with germline, which may come from a read error. This chain connects TRBV7-7 to TRBJ2-2; the match to TRBD2 covers 12 bases. The germline V gene has CDR1 SSHAT and CDR2 FNYEAQ (reference sequence). The CDR3 consists of 15 residues. The CDR3 region is CASSFGLAGTGELFF. CDR3 bases: TGTGCTAGCAGTTTCGGACTAGCGGGGACCGGGGAGCTGTTTTTT.

This chain links TRBV19 with TRBJ2-7, with unresolved D. This CDR3 spans 15 amino acids. Between the trimmed V and J ends, which lost 1 base and 5 bases, there was a span of 15 bases. CDR1 and CDR2 (germline): LNHDA, SQIVND (reference sequence). DNA for the CDR3: TGTGCCAGTAGTATAGTGCCGGTCGGGCTTAACGAGCAGTACTTC. As protein: CASSIVPVGLNEQYF.